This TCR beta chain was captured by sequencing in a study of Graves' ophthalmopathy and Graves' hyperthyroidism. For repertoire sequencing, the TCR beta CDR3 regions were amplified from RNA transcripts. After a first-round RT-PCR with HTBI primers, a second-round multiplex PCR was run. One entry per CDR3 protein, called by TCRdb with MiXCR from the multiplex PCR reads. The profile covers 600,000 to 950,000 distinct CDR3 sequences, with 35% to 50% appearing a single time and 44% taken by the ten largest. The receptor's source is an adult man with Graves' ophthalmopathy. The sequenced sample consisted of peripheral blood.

The CDR3 DNA follows: TGTGCCAGCAGTAGCGGGTCGGGGAATGAGCCCCAGCATTTT. Translating it yields CASSSGSGNEPQHF. The chain is built from TRBV2 and TRBJ1-5, with D unclear. CDR1 SNHLY and CDR2 FYNNEI come from the germline V gene. CDR3 length: 14 residues. Trimming removed 5 bases at V and 8 bases at J, with 16 bases between.